The next 11 T cell receptor beta chains were all read from a single sample in a study of Ad26.COV2.S vaccination and SARS-CoV-2 variants (TCRdb year 2021). The treatment or condition label corresponds to: 15 to 20 received Ad26.COV2.S at low or high dose, single or two shots; about 5 received placebo; per-sample allocation not given. For vaccine and placebo recipients, repertoires were sequenced using samples collected on day 63 after the first injection. Libraries came from the immunoSEQ multiplex PCR assay. Sourced from immuneACCESS, this table was stored by TCRdb with only in-frame sequences that have V and J called. A share of the clones is absent; for the studies checked, an unresolved V gene accounts for under half, and the remainder has no known explanation. The sample profile shows roughly 300,000 clones; 75% to 90% of them were found once. The ten largest account for around 10% of the sample.

Specimen: peripheral blood, collected in a trial of Ad26.COV2.S vaccine versus placebo. The receptors derive from a person aged 18 to 59 who received the Ad26.COV2.S COVID-19 vaccine or a placebo.

CDR3 residues: CASSEGPRGNTGELFF. As DNA, the CDR3 is TGTGCCAGCAGTGAGGGCCCCAGAGGGAACACCGGGGAGCTGTTTTTT. V and J are TRBV7-2 and TRBJ2-2; possibly TRBD2 for D (5 bases). The CDR3 totals 16 residues. The V end was cut by 6 bases, the J end by 1 base, with 15 bases between. Looked up from germline, CDR1 is SGHTA and CDR2 is FQGNSA.

The chain joins TRBV29-1 to TRBJ1-1; D is unclear. V gave up 4 bases and J gave up 3 bases, with 9 bases separating them. Germline-derived CDR1 and CDR2 are SQVTM and ANQGSEA. There are 12 residues in the CDR3. The CDR3 sequence: CSVVRLDTEAFF. The CDR3 coding sequence is TGCAGCGTTGTCAGGTTAGACACTGAAGCTTTCTTT.

This chain uses TRBV29-1 with TRBJ1-2, with TRBD1 matching 8 bases. From germline, CDR1 is SQVTM and CDR2 ANQGSEA. The CDR3 is 12 amino acids. Trimming at V came to 2 bases and at J to 7 bases, leaving 3 bases not matched to a gene. DNA for the CDR3: TGCAGCGTTGAATCGACAGGGGTTGGCTACACCTTC. As protein: CSVESTGVGYTF.

The V gene is TRBV27, the J gene TRBJ1-3; D call uncertain. Trimming removed 5 bases at V and 0 bases at J, with 11 bases between. This CDR3 comprises 15 residues. The V gene's germline CDR1 is MNHEY and CDR2 SMNVEV (reference sequence). The CDR3 DNA sequence: TGTGCCAGCAGTCCACTAAGGACCTCTGGAAACACCATATATTTT. As protein: CASSPLRTSGNTIYF.

This clone was seen only once. The chain uses TRBV29-1 and TRBJ2-3; 9 bases agree with TRBD2. J was trimmed by 4 bases and V by 3 bases; bases with no gene match: 11. This CDR3 has 16 residues. CDR1 is SQVTM and CDR2 is ANQGSEA in the germline V gene. CDR3 loop: CSVELSGLASSDTQYF. CDR3 nucleotides: TGCAGCGTTGAGCTCTCCGGACTAGCGAGCTCAGATACGCAGTATTTT.

This clone was seen more than once but under ten times. The chain links TRBV3-1 (or the pseudogene TRBV3-2) to TRBJ1-1; TRBD1 is a possible D gene (6 bases). Germline loops: CDR1 LGHDT, CDR2 YNNKEL (reference sequence). The CDR3 has 14 residues. Trimming pared 4 bases from V and 1 base from J, leaving 10 bases between. CDR3 in DNA: TGTGCCAGCAGCCTCGGGACACAGAACACTGAAGCTTTCTTT. It codes for CASSLGTQNTEAFF.

V usage is TRBV4-2 and J usage is TRBJ2-5; D might be TRBD1 (5 bases). Trimming stripped 7 bases from V and 2 bases from J, with 14 bases between. CDR1 is LGHNA, CDR2 YNFKEQ, per germline. This CDR3 contains 14 residues. The CDR3: CASTKQVGQETQYF. CDR3 DNA sequence: TGTGCCAGCACCAAACAGGTGGGGCAAGAGACCCAGTACTTC.

This chain uses TRBV13 with TRBJ2-7; 9 nucleotides align to TRBD2. Per the germline V gene, CDR1 is PRHDT and CDR2 is FYEKMQ (reference sequence). The CDR3 covers 17 residues. With 4 bases clipped from V and 7 bases from J, the junction kept 17 bases outside the gene matches. The CDR3 loop reads CASSSYPPAGGPGEQYF. The DNA for the CDR3 is TGTGCCAGCAGCTCCTACCCCCCAGCGGGGGGCCCGGGGGAGCAGTACTTC.

This sequence joins TRBV5-6 and TRBJ1-5; 9 bases are shared with TRBD1. V trimming: 2 bases; J trimming: 3 bases; junction bases outside the gene matches: 6. Germline V gives CDR1 SGHDT, CDR2 YYEEEE. The CDR3 is made up of 16 amino acids. This CDR3 is CASSLTGGFDNQPQHF. CDR3 coding DNA: TGTGCCAGCAGCTTAACAGGGGGCTTTGACAATCAGCCCCAGCATTTT.

The V call is TRBV28, the J call TRBJ2-5; the D gene is possibly TRBD2 (6 bases). V was cut by 5 bases and J by 1 base, with 20 bases left in between. CDR3 size: 17 residues. Germline V CDR1 and CDR2: MDHEN, SYDVKM. The CDR3: CASSQVAGPAVQETQYF. CDR3 coding DNA: TGTGCCAGCAGTCAAGTGGCGGGGCCCGCCGTCCAAGAGACCCAGTACTTC. The full variable domain, in which reference TRBV28 and TRBJ2-5 provide the parts outside the CDR3, is DVKVTQSSRYLVKRTGEKVFLECVQDMDHENMFWYRQDPGLGLRLIYFSYDVKMKEKGDIPEGYSVSREKKERFSLILESASTNQTSMYLCASSQVAGPAVQETQYFGPGTRLLVL.

The chain has TRBV7-9 and TRBJ1-2; weak D call: TRBD1 (6 bases). The germline CDR1 and CDR2 sequences are SEHNR and FQNEAQ (reference sequence). V gave up 2 bases and J gave up 4 bases, with 14 bases separating them. The CDR3 has 15 residues. CDR3 nucleotides: TGTGCCAGCAGCTTACAACAGGGAACCCCCTATGGCTACACCTTC. This translates into CASSLQQGTPYGYTF.